Presented here are 22 T cell receptor beta chains from one specimen sequenced in a study of T cells in localized non-small cell lung cancer. The repertoire was sequenced with immunoSEQ multiplex PCR; TCRdb's copy has only in-frame clones and lacks some. The sample has some 30,000 clones; around 90% are singletons. The sample was PBMCs, taken before any cancer treatment. Receptors were obtained from a man aged 35 to 69 with stage II lung adenocarcinoma.

This chain links TRBV19 with TRBJ2-1; 10 bases fit TRBD2. After removal of 6 bases from V and 10 bases from J, the junction contained 12 bases not matched to a gene. The length of the CDR3 is 15 residues. Germline V gene lookup returns CDR1 LNHDA and CDR2 SQIVND (reference sequence). CDR3 DNA sequence: TGTGCCAGTAGCCCCCGACTAGCGGGCTCGGGGGAGCAGTTCTTC. Its protein is CASSPRLAGSGEQFF.

The chain links TRBV7-9 to TRBJ1-1, with a tentative D call TRBD1 (5 bases). V lost 1 base and J lost 10, with 13 bases in between. CDR3 length equals 13 residues. Per germline, CDR1 SEHNR and CDR2 FQNEAQ (reference sequence). The CDR3 sequence: CASSLEGSRRAFF. CDR3 nucleotide sequence: TGTGCCAGCAGCTTAGAGGGGAGCCGAAGAGCTTTCTTT.

The rearrangement joins TRBV19 to TRBJ2-2; D might be TRBD1 (6 bases). The V end lost 5 bases, the J end lost 3 bases, and 10 bases lay between the germline ends. Per germline, CDR1 LNHDA and CDR2 SQIVND (reference sequence). The length of the CDR3 is 14 residues. The CDR3, as DNA: TGTGCCAGTAGTCCAGGACAGCACACCGGGGAGCTGTTTTTT. Translation gives CASSPGQHTGELFF.

The chain joins TRBV7-6 to TRBJ2-1; TRBD2 aligns across 9 bases. Unmatched junction bases numbered 9, after V lost 1 base and J lost 8 bases. This CDR3 contains 16 residues. Germline lookup yields CDR1 SGHVS and CDR2 FNYEAQ. The CDR3, as DNA: TGTGCCAGCAGCTTAGTATCTAGCGGGAAGAGTCATGAGCAGTTCTTC. Its protein is CASSLVSSGKSHEQFF.

J is TRBJ2-3 and V is TRBV2; D perhaps matches TRBD1 (7 bases). From germline, CDR1 is SNHLY and CDR2 FYNNEI. The CDR3 runs 14 residues. V gave up 7 bases and J gave up 2 bases, with 13 bases separating them. In DNA form, the CDR3 reads TGTGCCAGCAAGGCGGGACAGTACACAGATACGCAGTATTTT. Translated, it gives CASKAGQYTDTQYF.

CDR3 coding DNA: TGCGCCAGCAGCCAAGGACTAGCGGGGGCCTACGAGCAGTACTTC. Amino acids: CASSQGLAGAYEQYF. V usage is TRBV4-3 and J usage is TRBJ2-7; 12 nucleotides line up with TRBD2. With 1 base clipped from V and 2 bases from J, the junction kept 0 bases outside the gene matches. The CDR3 sequence is 15 residues long. Germline values: CDR1 LGHNA, CDR2 YSLEER.

This chain links TRBV20-1 with TRBJ2-3; TRBD1 aligns across 8 bases. This CDR3 comprises 11 residues. Losses at the gene ends were 6 bases for V and 9 bases for J; bases not matched to a gene: 5. Germline CDR1 and CDR2: DFQATT and SNEGSKA (reference sequence). CDR3 loop: CSAYGTGTQYF. CDR3 bases: TGCAGTGCCTACGGGACAGGAACGCAGTATTTT.

The chain uses TRBV2 and TRBJ2-2; 7 nucleotides align to TRBD2. Trimming cost V 7 bases and J 1 base; bases outside gene matches: 6. The length of the CDR3 is 15 residues. The germline CDR1 and CDR2 sequences are SNHLY and FYNNEI. CDR3 bases: TGTGCCAGCACCGTGGTAGCGGGGAACACCGGGGAGCTGTTTTTT. It specifies CASTVVAGNTGELFF.

This chain's CDR3 is CASSYSRGNEQFF. CDR3 in DNA: TGTGCCAGCAGTTACTCGCGGGGGAATGAGCAGTTCTTC. The rearrangement uses TRBV6-5 and TRBJ2-1; 7 nucleotides match TRBD2. J gave up 7 bases and V 0 bases, and 0 bases lay outside the gene matches. Germline loops: CDR1 MNHEY, CDR2 SVGAGI. The CDR3 covers 13 residues.

The chain couples TRBV6-5 to TRBJ2-3, with unresolved D. From germline, CDR1 is MNHEY and CDR2 SVGAGI. Trimming took 10 bases from V and 10 from J, leaving 15 bases between them. The CDR3 is 11 residues long. This chain's CDR3 is CATRNGQSQYF. DNA of the CDR3: TGTGCCACAAGGAACGGGCAGTCGCAGTATTTT.

The chain joins TRBV19 to TRBJ2-2; TRBD2 aligns across 12 bases. CDR3 size: 18 residues. Trimming took 6 bases from V and 2 from J; bases not matched to a gene: 10. The V gene's germline CDR1 is LNHDA and CDR2 SQIVND (reference sequence). CDR3 amino acids: CASSLVGLAGLNTGELFF. The CDR3 region has the DNA TGTGCCAGTAGCTTGGTGGGACTAGCGGGTTTAAACACCGGGGAGCTGTTTTTT.

The rearrangement joins TRBV29-1 to TRBJ2-4, with 8 bases that match TRBD2. CDR3 length: 16 residues. V lost 7 bases to trimming and J lost 1 base; unmatched junction nucleotides: 12. The germline V gene encodes CDR1 SQVTM and CDR2 ANQGSEA. The CDR3, as DNA: TGCAGCGCTGGGACTAGTAATGAAGGGGCCAAAAACATTCAGTACTTC. Amino acids: CSAGTSNEGAKNIQYF.

The chain couples TRBV13 to TRBJ2-7, with TRBD2 matching over 7 bases. Germline trimming cut 8 bases from V and 4 bases from J; bases unmatched to any gene: 8. There are 13 residues in the CDR3. Looked up from germline, CDR1 is PRHDT and CDR2 is FYEKMQ (reference sequence). The CDR3: CASGRDYAYEQYF. CDR3 DNA sequence: TGTGCCAGCGGCCGGGACTACGCATACGAGCAGTACTTC. Filled out from reference TRBV13 and TRBJ2-7, the complete variable domain reads AAGVIQSPRHLIKEKRETATLKCYPIPRHDTVYWYQQGPGQDPQFLISFYEKMQSDKGSIPDRFSAQQFSDYHSELNMSSLELGDSALYFCASGRDYAYEQYFGPGTRLTVT.

The CDR3 region is CASSLGSTSGAYNEQFF. The CDR3 bases are TGTGCCAGCAGCTTAGGCTCTACTAGCGGGGCGTACAATGAGCAGTTCTTC. The rearrangement links TRBV7-2 to TRBJ2-1; 10 nucleotides agree with TRBD2. Trimming at V came to 1 base and at J to 4 bases, leaving 7 bases not matched to a gene. The CDR3 runs to 17 residues. The germline gives CDR1 SGHTA, CDR2 FQGNSA.

The CDR3 is CASSLQGYEQYF. The CDR3 region has the DNA TGTGCCAGCAGCTTACAGGGCTACGAGCAGTACTTC. The chain has TRBV5-5 and TRBJ2-7; D may be TRBD1 (6 bases). The CDR3 runs to 12 residues. CDR1 and CDR2 (germline): SGHKS, YYEKEE (reference sequence). With 2 bases removed from V and 3 bases from J, the gap between germline ends came to 6 bases.

J is TRBJ2-2 and V is TRBV5-1; D could derive from TRBD1 or TRBD2 (7 bases each). This CDR3 has 16 amino acids. Germline V gene sequence: CDR1 SGHRS, CDR2 YFSETQ. Trimming pared 3 bases from V and 4 bases from J, leaving 16 bases between. The DNA of the CDR3 is TGCGCCAGCAGCTCGCAGGGGGGGCGAGGCACCGGGGAGCTGTTTTTT. Amino acid sequence: CASSSQGGRGTGELFF.

The chain recombines TRBV2 with TRBJ1-1, with a possible D match to TRBD1 (5 bases). There are 15 residues in the CDR3. The V gene's germline CDR1 is SNHLY and CDR2 FYNNEI. Trimming shortened V by 8 bases and J by 2 bases, and 18 bases separated the two germline ends. The CDR3: CASGGYELTNTEAFF. DNA for the CDR3: TGTGCCAGCGGGGGTTACGAGCTTACCAACACTGAAGCTTTCTTT.

The rearrangement joins TRBV21-1 to TRBJ2-5; the table assigns TRBD2, which was not confirmed against the DNA. TRBV21-1 counts as a pseudogene. This CDR3 is 17 amino acids long. The CDR3 loop is CASSKDAGPRYQETQYF. CDR3 nucleotide sequence: TGTGCCAGCAGCAAAGACGCGGGACCCCGGTACCAAGAGACCCAGTACTTC.

V usage is TRBV6-5 and J usage is TRBJ2-7; 8 nucleotides match TRBD1. The germline gives CDR1 MNHEY, CDR2 SVGAGI. J gave up 2 bases and V 9 bases, and 9 bases lay outside the gene matches. The CDR3 runs to 14 residues. The chain's CDR3 is CASGGQAIPYEQYF. The CDR3 nucleotides read TGTGCCAGTGGGGGACAGGCCATTCCCTACGAGCAGTACTTC.

CDR3 DNA sequence: TGTGCCAGCAGCCCGCGTTCCGGGACTAGCGCCCAAGAGACCCAGTACTTC. Amino acids: CASSPRSGTSAQETQYF. This chain uses TRBV7-9 with TRBJ2-5, with 10 bases that match TRBD2. The CDR3 has 17 amino acids. Germline values: CDR1 SEHNR, CDR2 FQNEAQ (reference sequence). V trimming: 5 bases; J trimming: 1 base; junction bases outside the gene matches: 10.

The chain is built from TRBV7-3 and TRBJ2-1, with D perhaps TRBD2 (6 bases). Germline CDR1 is SGHTA and CDR2 is FQGTGA. The CDR3 loop spans 15 amino acids. V lost 2 bases and J 2 bases, leaving 10 bases between the germline ends. Here the CDR3 reads CASSLDGGTYNEQFF. DNA for the CDR3: TGTGCCAGCAGCTTAGACGGGGGAACCTACAATGAGCAGTTCTTC.

This sequence joins TRBV5-6 and TRBJ2-5; 9 positions match TRBD1. Trimming removed 1 base from V and 5 bases from J; junction bases left unmatched: 6. This CDR3 is built from 15 residues. Germline CDR1 and CDR2: SGHDT and YYEEEE. CDR3 in DNA: TGTGCCAGCAGCTTGTCCGGACAGGGGTCGGAGACCCAGTACTTC. It is translated as CASSLSGQGSETQYF. Full variable domain (rest looked up from reference TRBV5-6 and TRBJ2-5): DAGVTQSPTHLIKTRGQQVTLRCSPKSGHDTVSWYQQALGQGPQFIFQYYEEEERQRGNFPDRFSGHQFPNYSSELNVNALLLGDSALYLCASSLSGQGSETQYFGPGTRLLVL.